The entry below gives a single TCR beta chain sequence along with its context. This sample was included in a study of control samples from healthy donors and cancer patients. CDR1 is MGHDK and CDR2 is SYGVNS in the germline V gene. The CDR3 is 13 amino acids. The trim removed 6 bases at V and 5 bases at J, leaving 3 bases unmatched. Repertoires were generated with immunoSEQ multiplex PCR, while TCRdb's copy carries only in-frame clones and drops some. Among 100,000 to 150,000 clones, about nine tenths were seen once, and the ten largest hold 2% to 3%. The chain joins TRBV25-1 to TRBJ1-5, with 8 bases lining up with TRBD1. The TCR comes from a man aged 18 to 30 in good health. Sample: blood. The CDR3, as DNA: TGTGCCAGCAGCGACAGGGGAGATCAGCCCCAGCATTTT. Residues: CASSDRGDQPQHF.